Reported below is one T cell receptor beta chain. TCRdb fed the 5' RACE reads into MiXCR, producing one record per CDR3 protein. This repertoire shows some 290,000 distinct CDR3 sequences, roughly 16% found once; its top ten account for approximately 23%. The sample originates from a study of T-cell memory formation after mild COVID-19. Germline lookup yields CDR1 MNHEY and CDR2 SVGAGI. Trimming pared 5 bases from V and 4 bases from J, leaving 21 bases between. The CDR3 length is 16 residues. The specimen sequenced was PBMCs or a T cell subset sorted from them (not recorded which). The clonotype comes from a man in his late teens or twenties who had mild COVID-19 (a few samples of this study predate the infection). Cell type and time point are not known. This chain uses TRBV6-5 with TRBJ2-7; maybe TRBD1 (6 bases). This chain's CDR3 is CASSRQATRGLYEQYF. For the CDR3, the DNA is TGTGCCAGCAGTCGACAGGCTACAAGGGGGTTATACGAGCAGTACTTC.